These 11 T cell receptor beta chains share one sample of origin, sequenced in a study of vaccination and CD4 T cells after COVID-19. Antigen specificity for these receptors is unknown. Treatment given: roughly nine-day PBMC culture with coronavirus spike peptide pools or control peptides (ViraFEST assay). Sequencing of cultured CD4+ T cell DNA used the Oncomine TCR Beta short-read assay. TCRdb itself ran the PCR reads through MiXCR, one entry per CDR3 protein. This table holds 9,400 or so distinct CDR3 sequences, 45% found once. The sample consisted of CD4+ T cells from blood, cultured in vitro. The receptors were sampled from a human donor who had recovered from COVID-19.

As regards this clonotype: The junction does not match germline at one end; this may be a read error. The CDR3 sequence is CASSKGLHTEALF. The CDR3 DNA reads as TGTGCCAGCAGCAAGGGGTTGCACACTGAAGCTCTCTTT. The J gene is TRBJ1-1, the V gene TRBV7-8, with D tentatively TRBD1 (5 bases). This CDR3 is built from 13 residues. Germline CDR1 and CDR2: SGHVS and FQNEAQ.

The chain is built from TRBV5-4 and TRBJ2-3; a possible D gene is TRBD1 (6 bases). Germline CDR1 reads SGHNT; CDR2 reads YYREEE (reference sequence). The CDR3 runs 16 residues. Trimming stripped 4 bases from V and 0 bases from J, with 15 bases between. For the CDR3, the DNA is TGTGCCAGCAGCCCGCAGGGGTTTGCTAGCACAGATACGCAGTATTTT. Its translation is CASSPQGFASTDTQYF. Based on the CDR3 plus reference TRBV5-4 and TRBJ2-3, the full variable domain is ETGVTQSPTHLIKTRGQQVTLRCSSQSGHNTVSWYQQALGQGPQFIFQYYREEENGRGNFPPRFSGLQFPNYSSELNVNALELDDSALYLCASSPQGFASTDTQYFGPGTRLTVL.

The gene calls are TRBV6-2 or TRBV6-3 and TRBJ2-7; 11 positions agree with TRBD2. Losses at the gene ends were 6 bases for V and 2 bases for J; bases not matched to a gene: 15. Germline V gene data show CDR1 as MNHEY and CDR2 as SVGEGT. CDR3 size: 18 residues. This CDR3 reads CASRRGLAVTVSPYEQYF. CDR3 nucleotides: TGTGCCAGCAGGAGGGGACTAGCGGTCACGGTCTCCCCCTACGAGCAGTACTTC.

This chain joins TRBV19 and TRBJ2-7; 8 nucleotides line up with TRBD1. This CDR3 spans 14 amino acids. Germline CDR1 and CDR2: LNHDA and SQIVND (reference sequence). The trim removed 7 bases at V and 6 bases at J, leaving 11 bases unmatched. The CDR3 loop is CASTTGQGVFEQYF. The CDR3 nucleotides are TGTGCCAGTACCACCGGACAGGGAGTGTTCGAGCAGTACTTC. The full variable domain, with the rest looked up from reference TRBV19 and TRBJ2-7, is DGGITQSPKYLFRKEGQNVTLSCEQNLNHDAMYWYRQDPGQGLRLIYYSQIVNDFQKGDIAEGYSVSREKKESFPLTVTSAQKNPTAFYLCASTTGQGVFEQYFGPGTRLTVT.

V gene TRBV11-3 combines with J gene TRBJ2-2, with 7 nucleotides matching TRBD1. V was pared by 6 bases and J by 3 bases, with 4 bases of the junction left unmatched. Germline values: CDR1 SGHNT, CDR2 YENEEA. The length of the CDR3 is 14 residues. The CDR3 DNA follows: TGTGCCAGCAGGAAGGGACAGCACACCGGGGAGCTGTTTTTT. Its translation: CASRKGQHTGELFF.

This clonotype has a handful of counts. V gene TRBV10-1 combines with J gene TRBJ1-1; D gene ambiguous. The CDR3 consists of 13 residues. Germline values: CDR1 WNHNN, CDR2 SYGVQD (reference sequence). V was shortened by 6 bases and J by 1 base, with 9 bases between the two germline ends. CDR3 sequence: CASSAQKNTEAFF. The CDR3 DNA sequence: TGCGCCAGCAGCGCACAGAAGAACACTGAAGCTTTCTTT.

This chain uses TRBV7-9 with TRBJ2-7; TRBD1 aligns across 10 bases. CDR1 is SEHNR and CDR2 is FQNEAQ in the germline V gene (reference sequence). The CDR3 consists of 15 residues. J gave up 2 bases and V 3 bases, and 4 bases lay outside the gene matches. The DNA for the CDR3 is TGTGCCAGCAGCTTCGGGACAGGGGACCCCTACGAGCAGTACTTC. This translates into CASSFGTGDPYEQYF. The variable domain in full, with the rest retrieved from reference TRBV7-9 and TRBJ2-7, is DTGVSQNPRHKITKRGQNVTFRCDPISEHNRLYWYRQTLGQGPEFLTYFQNEAQLEKSRLLSDRFSAERPKGSFSTLEIQRTEQGDSAMYLCASSFGTGDPYEQYFGPGTRLTVT.

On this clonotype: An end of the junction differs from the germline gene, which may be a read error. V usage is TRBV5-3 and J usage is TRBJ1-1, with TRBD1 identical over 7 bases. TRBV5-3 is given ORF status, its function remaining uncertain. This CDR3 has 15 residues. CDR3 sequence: CASSLQLQGHTEAFF. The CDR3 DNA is TGTGCCAGCAGCTTGCAGCTACAGGGGCACACTGAAGCTTTCTTT.

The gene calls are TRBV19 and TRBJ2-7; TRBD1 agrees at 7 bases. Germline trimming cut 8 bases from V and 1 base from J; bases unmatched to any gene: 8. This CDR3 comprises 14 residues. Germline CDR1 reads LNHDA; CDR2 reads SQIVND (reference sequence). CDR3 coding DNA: TGTGCCAGTTCAGACAGGGCGACTTCCTACGAGCAGTACTTC. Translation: CASSDRATSYEQYF. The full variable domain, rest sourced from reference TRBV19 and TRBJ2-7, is DGGITQSPKYLFRKEGQNVTLSCEQNLNHDAMYWYRQDPGQGLRLIYYSQIVNDFQKGDIAEGYSVSREKKESFPLTVTSAQKNPTAFYLCASSDRATSYEQYFGPGTRLTVT.

The CDR3 DNA is TGTGCCAGTAGTATAGGGACGAATAGCAATCAGCCCCAGCATTTT. It codes for CASSIGTNSNQPQHF. The V call is TRBV19, the J call TRBJ1-5; D is uncertain. The CDR3 spans 15 residues. CDR1 and CDR2 from the germline V gene are LNHDA and SQIVND (reference sequence). Between the trimmed V and J ends, which lost 1 base and 0 bases, there was a span of 7 bases.

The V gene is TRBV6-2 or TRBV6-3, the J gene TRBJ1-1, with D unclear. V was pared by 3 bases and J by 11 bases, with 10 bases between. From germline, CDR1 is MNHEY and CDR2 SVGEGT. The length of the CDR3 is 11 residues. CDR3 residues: CASSYGIGAFF. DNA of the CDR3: TGTGCCAGCAGTTATGGGATAGGCGCTTTCTTT.